The rows below give T cell receptor beta chains drawn from one sample of a study of T cell repertoires in cytomegalovirus infection. MiXCR, run by TCRdb on the reads, gives a single entry per CDR3 protein. The sample holds around 450,000 distinct CDR3 sequences, around 10% seen once. Input material: PBMCs. These receptor sequences come from a human donor in good health (CMV status not recorded). Some clones in this sample may be carry-over from other donors' samples. CDR3s include the opening cysteine and the closing phenylalanine or tryptophan. A D gene is named only where the DNA matches it firmly. Part of the rows lack a size; the others show once, few, many or a class for expanded clones.

D,J,V,size,DNA,CDR3
NA,TRBJ2-2,TRBV28,many,TGTGCCAGCAGTTTTAGTGCCAGGGGGAACACCGGGGAGCTGTTTTTT,CASSFSARGNTGELFF
TRBD2,TRBJ2-3,TRBV20-1,few,TGCAGTGCTGACGCCGGTAGCGGGGGGTCCACAGATACGCAGTATTTT,CSADAGSGGSTDTQYF
NA,TRBJ1-4,TRBV7-9,many,TGTGCCAGCAGCTTATGGTCCAGGGCAGTTAATGAAAAACTGTTTTTT,CASSLWSRAVNEKLFF
TRBD1,TRBJ2-2,TRBV7-9,NA,TGTGCCAGCGCCACAGGGGTTATCGACACCGGGGAGCTGTTTTTT,CASATGVIDTGELFF
NA,TRBJ2-3,TRBV28,many,TGTGCCAGCAGTTTAACAGGAGACTTTAGCACAGATACGCAGTATTTT,CASSLTGDFSTDTQYF
NA,TRBJ2-7,TRBV29-1,NA,TGCAGCGTTAGGGAAGGGGAGCAGTACTTC,CSVREGEQYF
NA,TRBJ2-6,TRBV7-9,many,TGTGCCAGCAGCCCCCAAGGTTCCAGAGGGGCCAACGTCCTGACTTTC,CASSPQGSRGANVLTF
TRBD1,TRBJ2-6,TRBV24-1,NA,TGTGCCACCAGTGCCGACAGGGCTGGGGCCAACGTCCTGACTTTC,CATSADRAGANVLTF
NA,TRBJ2-3,TRBV12-5,few,TGTGCTAGTGGTTGGGGGGTAGCGCGGGGCCCCACAGATACGCAGTATTTT,CASGWGVARGPTDTQYF
NA,TRBJ2-1,TRBV12-3/TRBV12-4,NA,TGTGCCAGCAGCCGGCCGGGCGGAATTTCCTACAATGAGCAGTTCTTC,CASSRPGGISYNEQFF
NA,TRBJ2-2,TRBV5-5,many,TGTGCCAGCAGCTTGTGGCCATACACCGGGGAGCTGTTTTTT,CASSLWPYTGELFF
TRBD1,TRBJ2-7,TRBV18,many,TGTGCCAGCTCACCAACAGGGACAGGGGGCTACGAGCAGTACTTC,CASSPTGTGGYEQYF
TRBD1,TRBJ2-5,TRBV11-3,many,TGTGCCAGCAGCCCACGGACAGGGGGCTCGGAGACCCAGTACTTC,CASSPRTGGSETQYF
TRBD1,TRBJ2-2,TRBV28,many,TGTGCCAGCAGTTTGGACAGGCCCGGGGAGCTGTTTTTT,CASSLDRPGELFF
TRBD1,TRBJ2-2,TRBV20-1,NA,TGCAGTGCCTTACAGGGGTTCGCCGGGGAGCTGTTTTTT,CSALQGFAGELFF
NA,TRBJ2-7,TRBV11-2,many,TGTGCCAGCAGCTTAGTTAGAGGGGCCCGCTCCTACGAGCAGTACTTC,CASSLVRGARSYEQYF
NA,TRBJ2-2,TRBV7-3,many,TGTGCCAGCAGCGTCCGGGCGGGAAGGACCGGGGAGCTGTTTTTT,CASSVRAGRTGELFF
TRBD2,TRBJ2-5,TRBV10-3,many,TGTGCCATCAAGGGCGGGGGCCAAGAGACCCAGTACTTC,CAIKGGGQETQYF
TRBD2,TRBJ2-3,TRBV7-2,many,TGTGCCAGCAGCTCCTCCGGTCTCGCGGGAGGGACTCAGTATTTT,CASSSSGLAGGTQYF
NA,TRBJ1-2,TRBV7-9,many,TGTGCCAGCAGCTACTATGCCCCTAACTATGGCTACACCTTC,CASSYYAPNYGYTF
NA,TRBJ2-3,TRBV5-4,few,TGTGCCAGCAGCCCAAGAGGGGGGCAAAGCACAGATACGCAGTATTTT,CASSPRGGQSTDTQYF
TRBD2,TRBJ2-3,TRBV9,NA,TGTGCCAGCAGCGTGACTAGCGGGGGGGCCTTGGACACAGATACGCAGTATTTT,CASSVTSGGALDTDTQYF
NA,TRBJ1-2,TRBV5-1,many,TGCGCCAGCAGCTTGGGGGGTATCATCTATGGCTACACCTTC,CASSLGGIIYGYTF
NA,TRBJ2-5,TRBV14,few,TGTGCCAGCAGCCAAGAGATGGGGGTTCGGGAGACCCAGTACTTC,CASSQEMGVRETQYF
NA,TRBJ1-1,TRBV7-7,many,TGTGCCAGCAGCGTAATCGGGGAGTCTGAAGCTTTCTTT,CASSVIGESEAFF
NA,TRBJ1-2,TRBV19,many,TGTGCCAGTAGTACTCCTCACGCAAGCTGGGGTGGCTACACCTTC,CASSTPHASWGGYTF
NA,TRBJ2-5,TRBV6-6,many,TGTGCCAGCAGTTCGGGACCTCGGGAGACCCAGTACTTC,CASSSGPRETQYF
TRBD1,TRBJ1-2,TRBV7-2,many,TGTGCCAGCAGCTTGCGGACAGGGATTAACTATGGCTACACCTTC,CASSLRTGINYGYTF
TRBD1,TRBJ2-7,TRBV7-6,many,TGTGCCAGCAGCAGAGGGACAGGGGGCTACGAGCAGTACTTC,CASSRGTGGYEQYF
TRBD1,TRBJ2-3,TRBV28,NA,TGTGCCAGCAGTTCCGCCGGGACAGGGGGGGATACGCAGTATTTT,CASSSAGTGGDTQYF
NA,TRBJ2-5,TRBV6-5,NA,TGTGCCAGCGCCGAACAGGGTCAAGAGACCCAGTACTTC,CASAEQGQETQYF
NA,TRBJ2-7,TRBV11-2,many,TGTGCCAGCAGCTTAGAATGGACAATAAACTACGAGCAGTACTTC,CASSLEWTINYEQYF
NA,TRBJ2-2,TRBV11-2,many,TGTGCCAGCAGCTTAGAGGCTGGGGGCACCGGGGAGCTGTTTTTT,CASSLEAGGTGELFF
NA,TRBJ1-1,TRBV6-1,many,TGTGCCAGCAGTGAGGTGCGGTCCACTGAAGCTTTCTTT,CASSEVRSTEAFF
NA,TRBJ1-5,TRBV20-1,many,TGCAGTGCTAGCGAGTTTAGCAATCAGCCCCAGCATTTT,CSASEFSNQPQHF
TRBD2,TRBJ2-1,TRBV7-2,many,TGTGCCAGCAGTCGGACTAGCGGGAGGCCTGAGCAGTTCTTC,CASSRTSGRPEQFF
TRBD2,TRBJ2-3,TRBV7-9,many,TGTGCCAGCAGCTTAGGTCGCCGAGCGGGGTTCACAGATACGCAGTATTTT,CASSLGRRAGFTDTQYF
TRBD1,TRBJ2-4,TRBV12-3/TRBV12-4,NA,TGTGCCAGCAGACCCGACGGGACAGGGAGAAACATTCAGTACTTC,CASRPDGTGRNIQYF
NA,TRBJ2-4,TRBV12-3/TRBV12-4,few,TGTGCCAGCAGTTTTAGGGGTTCCAAAAACATTCAGTACTTC,CASSFRGSKNIQYF
NA,TRBJ2-2,TRBV5-8,many,TGTGCCAGCAGCTTGGAGGGACATGTGGTCGGGGAGCTGTTTTTT,CASSLEGHVVGELFF
TRBD1,TRBJ2-7,TRBV12-3/TRBV12-4,many,TGTGCCAGCAGTGCCCGACAGGGGGCCTCCTACGAGCAGTACTTC,CASSARQGASYEQYF
NA,TRBJ1-1,TRBV2,few,TGTGCCAGCAGTATCTTGGGATCAGAGGGAGAAGCTTTCTTT,CASSILGSEGEAFF
NA,TRBJ2-1,TRBV7-8,many,TGTGCCAGCCGCTGGGGCAGGGACACGCGGAGCTCCTACAATGAGCAGTTCTTC,CASRWGRDTRSSYNEQFF
NA,TRBJ2-6,TRBV27,many,TGTGCCAGCAGGAAAGCTTATCGGGGATCTGGGGCCAACGTCCTGACTTTC,CASRKAYRGSGANVLTF
NA,TRBJ2-1,TRBV7-3,many,TGTGCCAGCAGCTTAAATCGGGGTGAGCAGTTCTTC,CASSLNRGEQFF
TRBD1,TRBJ2-2,TRBV19,many,TGTGCCATACCCCCGGGACAGGGCTCGAACACCGGGGAGCTGTTTTTT,CAIPPGQGSNTGELFF
TRBD2,TRBJ2-1,TRBV10-1,NA,TGCGCCAGCAGTGAGTCTCCTAGCGGGGGGCGGAATGAGCAGTTCTTC,CASSESPSGGRNEQFF
TRBD1,TRBJ2-2,TRBV7-3,many,TGTGCCAGCAGTTTTCAGGGGGCGCCAATCGGGGAGCTGTTTTTT,CASSFQGAPIGELFF
NA,TRBJ1-4,TRBV5-4,many,TGTGCCAGCAGCCCGGCTGCAACTAATGAAAAACTGTTTTTT,CASSPAATNEKLFF
TRBD1,TRBJ2-1,TRBV20-1,many,TGCAGTGCTAGATCCGACAGGGGCCCCTACAATGAGCAGTTCTTC,CSARSDRGPYNEQFF
NA,TRBJ1-5,TRBV5-1,NA,TGCGCCAGCAGCTTGGATGCCGCCAGAAGCAATCAGCCCCAGCATTTT,CASSLDAARSNQPQHF
NA,TRBJ2-2,TRBV7-9,many,TGTGCCAGCAGTTACCGGGACGAGAACACCGGGGAGCTGTTTTTT,CASSYRDENTGELFF
TRBD1,TRBJ2-5,TRBV19,few,TGTGCCAGTGAGGACAGGGTAGGGGAGACCCAGTACTTC,CASEDRVGETQYF